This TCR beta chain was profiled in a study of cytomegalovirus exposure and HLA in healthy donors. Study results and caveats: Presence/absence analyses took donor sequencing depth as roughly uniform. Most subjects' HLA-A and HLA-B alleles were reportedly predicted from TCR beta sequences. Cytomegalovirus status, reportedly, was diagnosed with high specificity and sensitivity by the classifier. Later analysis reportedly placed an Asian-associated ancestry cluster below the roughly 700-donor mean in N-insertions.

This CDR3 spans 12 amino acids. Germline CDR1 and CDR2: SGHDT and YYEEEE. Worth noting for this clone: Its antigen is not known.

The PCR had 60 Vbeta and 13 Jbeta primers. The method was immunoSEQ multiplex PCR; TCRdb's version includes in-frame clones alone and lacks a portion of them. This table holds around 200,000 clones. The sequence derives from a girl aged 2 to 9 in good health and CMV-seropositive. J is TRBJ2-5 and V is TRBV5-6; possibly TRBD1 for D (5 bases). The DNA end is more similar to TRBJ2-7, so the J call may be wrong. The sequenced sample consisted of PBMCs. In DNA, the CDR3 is TGTGCCAGCAGCTTAGGGGCGTACGAGCAGTACTTC. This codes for CASSLGAYEQYF.